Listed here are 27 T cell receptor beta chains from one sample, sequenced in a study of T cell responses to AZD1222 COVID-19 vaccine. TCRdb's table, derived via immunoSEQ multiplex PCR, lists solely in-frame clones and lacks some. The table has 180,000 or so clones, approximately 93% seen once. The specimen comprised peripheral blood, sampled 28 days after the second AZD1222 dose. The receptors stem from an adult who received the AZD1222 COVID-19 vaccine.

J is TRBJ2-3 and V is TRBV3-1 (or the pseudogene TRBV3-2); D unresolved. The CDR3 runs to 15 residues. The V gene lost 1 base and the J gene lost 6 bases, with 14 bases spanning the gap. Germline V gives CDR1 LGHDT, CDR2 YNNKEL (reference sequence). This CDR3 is CASSQVLVSSDTQYF. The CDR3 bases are TGTGCCAGCAGCCAAGTTCTAGTGAGTTCTGATACGCAGTATTTT.

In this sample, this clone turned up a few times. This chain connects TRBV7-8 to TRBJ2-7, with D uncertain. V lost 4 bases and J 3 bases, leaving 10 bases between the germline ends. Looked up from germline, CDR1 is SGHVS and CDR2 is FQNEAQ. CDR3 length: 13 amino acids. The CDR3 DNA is TGTGCCAGCAGCTCCTCCCATATCTACGAGCAGTACTTC. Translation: CASSSSHIYEQYF.

The CDR3 DNA is TGTGCCAGTAGTCCTCCAGGGGGCAAGAACACCGGGGAGCTGTTTTTT. This gives the protein CASSPPGGKNTGELFF. This rearrangement joins TRBV19 to TRBJ2-2; 8 bases are a match to TRBD1. Trimming removed 5 bases from V and 1 base from J; junction bases left unmatched: 6. The CDR3 covers 16 residues. From germline, CDR1 is LNHDA and CDR2 SQIVND (reference sequence).

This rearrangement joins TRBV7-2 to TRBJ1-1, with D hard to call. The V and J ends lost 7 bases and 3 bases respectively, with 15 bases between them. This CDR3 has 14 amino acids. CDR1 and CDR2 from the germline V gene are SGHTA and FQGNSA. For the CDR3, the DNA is TGTGCCAGCACCAACCCGGGCAGTTACACTGAAGCTTTCTTT. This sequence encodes CASTNPGSYTEAFF. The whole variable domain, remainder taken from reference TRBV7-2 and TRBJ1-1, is GAGVSQSPSNKVTEKGKDVELRCDPISGHTALYWYRQSLGQGLEFLIYFQGNSAPDKSGLPSDRFSAERTGGSVSTLTIQRTQQEDSAVYLCASTNPGSYTEAFFGQGTRLTVV.

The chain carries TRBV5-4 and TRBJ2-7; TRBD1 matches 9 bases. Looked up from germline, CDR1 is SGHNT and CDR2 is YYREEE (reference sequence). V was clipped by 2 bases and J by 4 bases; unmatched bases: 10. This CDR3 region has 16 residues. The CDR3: CASSLGPGQGSYEQYF. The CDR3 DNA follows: TGTGCCAGCAGCTTAGGACCGGGACAGGGATCTTACGAGCAGTACTTC.

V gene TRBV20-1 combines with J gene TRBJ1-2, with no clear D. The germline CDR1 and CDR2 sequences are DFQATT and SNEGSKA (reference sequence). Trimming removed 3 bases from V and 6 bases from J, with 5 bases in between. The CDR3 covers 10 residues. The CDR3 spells CSASGHGYTF. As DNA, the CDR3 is TGCAGTGCTAGTGGGCATGGCTACACCTTC.

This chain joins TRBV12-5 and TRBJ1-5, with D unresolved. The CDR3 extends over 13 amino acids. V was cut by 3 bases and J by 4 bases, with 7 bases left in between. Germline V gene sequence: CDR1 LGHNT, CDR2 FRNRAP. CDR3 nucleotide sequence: TGTGCTAGTGGTTTCGTATCAAATCAGCCCCAGCATTTT. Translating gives CASGFVSNQPQHF.

This CDR3 is CASTQAAAQETQYF. Here the CDR3 DNA reads TGCGCCAGCACCCAAGCCGCGGCCCAAGAGACCCAGTACTTC. The chain couples TRBV5-1 to TRBJ2-5; D not resolved. CDR1 and CDR2 from the germline V gene are SGHRS and YFSETQ. This CDR3 is built from 14 residues. Trimming stripped 6 bases from V and 1 base from J, with 13 bases between.

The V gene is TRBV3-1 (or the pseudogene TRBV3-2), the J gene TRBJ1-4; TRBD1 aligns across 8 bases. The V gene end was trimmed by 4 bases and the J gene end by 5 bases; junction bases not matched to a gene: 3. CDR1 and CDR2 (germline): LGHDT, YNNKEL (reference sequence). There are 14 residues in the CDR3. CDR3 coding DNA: TGTGCCAGCAGCCTAAGGACAGGGAATGAAAAACTGTTTTTT. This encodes CASSLRTGNEKLFF.

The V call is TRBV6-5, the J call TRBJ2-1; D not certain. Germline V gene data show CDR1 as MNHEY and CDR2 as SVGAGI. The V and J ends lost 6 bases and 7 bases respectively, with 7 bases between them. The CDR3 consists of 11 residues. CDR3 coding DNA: TGTGCCAGCAGCCGGATGAATGAGCAGTTCTTC. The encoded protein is CASSRMNEQFF.

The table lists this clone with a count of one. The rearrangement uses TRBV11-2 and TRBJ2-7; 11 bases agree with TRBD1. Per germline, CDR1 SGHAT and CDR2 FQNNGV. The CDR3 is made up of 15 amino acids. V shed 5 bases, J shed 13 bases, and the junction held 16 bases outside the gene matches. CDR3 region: CASSVGLGGQGERYF. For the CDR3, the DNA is TGTGCCAGCAGCGTGGGGTTAGGGGGACAGGGGGAACGTTACTTC.

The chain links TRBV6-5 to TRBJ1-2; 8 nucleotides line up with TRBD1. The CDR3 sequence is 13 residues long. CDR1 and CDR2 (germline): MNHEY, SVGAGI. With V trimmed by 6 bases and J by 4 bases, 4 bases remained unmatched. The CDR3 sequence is CASSPGQVYGYTF. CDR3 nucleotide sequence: TGTGCCAGCAGCCCGGGACAGGTCTATGGCTACACCTTC.

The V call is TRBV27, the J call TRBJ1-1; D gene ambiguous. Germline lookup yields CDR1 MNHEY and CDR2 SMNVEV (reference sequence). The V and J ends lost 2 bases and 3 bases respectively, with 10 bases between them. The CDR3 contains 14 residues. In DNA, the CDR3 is TGTGCCAGCAGTTTAAGGGTCCGGGACACTGAAGCTTTCTTT. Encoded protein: CASSLRVRDTEAFF.

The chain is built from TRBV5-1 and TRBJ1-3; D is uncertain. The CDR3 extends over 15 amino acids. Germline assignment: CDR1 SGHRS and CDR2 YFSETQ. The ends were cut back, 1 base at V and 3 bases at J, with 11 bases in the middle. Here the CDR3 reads CASSLSESVGNTIYF. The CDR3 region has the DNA TGCGCCAGCAGCTTGTCGGAGTCAGTTGGAAACACCATATATTTT.

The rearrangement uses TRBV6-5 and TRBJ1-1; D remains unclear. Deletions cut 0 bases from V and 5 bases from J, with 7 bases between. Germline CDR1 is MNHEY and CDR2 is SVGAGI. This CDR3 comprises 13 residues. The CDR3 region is CASSYSLGTEAFF. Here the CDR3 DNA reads TGTGCCAGCAGTTACTCTCTGGGGACTGAAGCTTTCTTT.

The CDR3 DNA reads as TGTGCCAGCAGTCCGTCGATTCCGGACTATGGCTACACCTTC. Its translation is CASSPSIPDYGYTF. The chain employs TRBV6-6 and TRBJ1-2; D is ambiguous. V lost 5 bases to trimming and J lost 3 bases, with 13 bases between them. The CDR3 extends over 14 amino acids. CDR1 and CDR2 (germline): MNHNY, SVGAGI (reference sequence).

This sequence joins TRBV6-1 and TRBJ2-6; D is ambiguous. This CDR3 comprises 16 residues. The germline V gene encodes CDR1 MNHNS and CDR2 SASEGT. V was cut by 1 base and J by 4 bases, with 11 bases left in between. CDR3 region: CASSEGSTKGANVLTF. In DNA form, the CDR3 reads TGTGCCAGCAGTGAAGGGTCGACGAAAGGGGCCAACGTCCTGACTTTC.

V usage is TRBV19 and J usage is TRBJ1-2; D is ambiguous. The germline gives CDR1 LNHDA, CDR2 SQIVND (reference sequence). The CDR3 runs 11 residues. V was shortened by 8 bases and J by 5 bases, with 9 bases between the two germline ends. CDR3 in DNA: TGTGCCAGTGGGGAAGGTTATGGCTACACCTTC. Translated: CASGEGYGYTF.

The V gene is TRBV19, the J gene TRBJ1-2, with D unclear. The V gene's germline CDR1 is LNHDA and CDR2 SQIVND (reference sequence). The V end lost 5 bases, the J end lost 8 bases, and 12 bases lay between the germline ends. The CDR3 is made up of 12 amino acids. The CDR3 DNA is TGTGCCAGTAGTTCGGCCTCGGGGGGCTACACCTTC. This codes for CASSSASGGYTF.

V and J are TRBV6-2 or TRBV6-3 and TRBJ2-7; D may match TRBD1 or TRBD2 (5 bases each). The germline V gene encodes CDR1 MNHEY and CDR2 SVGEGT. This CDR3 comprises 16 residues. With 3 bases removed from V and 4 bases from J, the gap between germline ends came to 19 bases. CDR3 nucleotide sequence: TGTGCCAGCAGTTATCCCCCCGGGACCCTTAGATACGAGCAGTACTTC. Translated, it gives CASSYPPGTLRYEQYF.

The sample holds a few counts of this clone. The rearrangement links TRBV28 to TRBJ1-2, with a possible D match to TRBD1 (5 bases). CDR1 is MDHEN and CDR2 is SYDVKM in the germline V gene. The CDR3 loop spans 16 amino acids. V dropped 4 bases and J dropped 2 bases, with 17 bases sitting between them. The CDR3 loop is CASSSTSGTINYGYTF. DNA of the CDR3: TGTGCCAGCAGTTCTACCTCGGGGACCATAAACTATGGCTACACCTTC.

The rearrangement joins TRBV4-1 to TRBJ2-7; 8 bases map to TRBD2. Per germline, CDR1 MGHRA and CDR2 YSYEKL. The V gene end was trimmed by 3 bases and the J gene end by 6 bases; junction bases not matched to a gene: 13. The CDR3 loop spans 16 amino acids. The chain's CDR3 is CASSHPRGGAFGEQYF. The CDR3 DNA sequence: TGCGCCAGCAGCCACCCCCGGGGGGGGGCCTTTGGCGAGCAGTACTTC.

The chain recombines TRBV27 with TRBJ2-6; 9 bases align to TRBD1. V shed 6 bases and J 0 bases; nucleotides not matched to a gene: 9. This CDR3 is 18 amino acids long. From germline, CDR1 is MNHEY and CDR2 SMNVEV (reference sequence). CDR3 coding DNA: TGTGCCAGCAGGTGGACAGGGGTAAAGAGCTCTGGGGCCAACGTCCTGACTTTC. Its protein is CASRWTGVKSSGANVLTF.

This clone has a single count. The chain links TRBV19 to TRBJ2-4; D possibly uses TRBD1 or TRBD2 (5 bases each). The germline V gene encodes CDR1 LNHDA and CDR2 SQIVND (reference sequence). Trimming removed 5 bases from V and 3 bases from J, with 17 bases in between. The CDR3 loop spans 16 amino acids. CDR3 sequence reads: CASSSTGRAFKNIQYF. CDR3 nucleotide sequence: TGTGCCAGTAGTTCCACGGGACGGGCTTTCAAAAACATTCAGTACTTC.

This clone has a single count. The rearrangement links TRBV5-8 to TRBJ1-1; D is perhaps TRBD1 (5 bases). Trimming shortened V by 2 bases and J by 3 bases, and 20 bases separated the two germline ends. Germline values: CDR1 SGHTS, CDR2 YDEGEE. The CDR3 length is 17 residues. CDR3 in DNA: TGTGCCAGCAGCTTTGGCAGGGTACCTACCTGGGACACTGAAGCTTTCTTT. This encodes CASSFGRVPTWDTEAFF.

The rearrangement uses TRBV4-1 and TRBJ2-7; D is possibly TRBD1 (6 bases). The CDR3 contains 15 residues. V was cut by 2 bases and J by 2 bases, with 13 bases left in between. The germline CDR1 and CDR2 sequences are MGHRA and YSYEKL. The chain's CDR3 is CASSQSGTTTYEQYF. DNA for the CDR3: TGCGCCAGCAGCCAATCCGGGACAACAACCTACGAGCAGTACTTC.

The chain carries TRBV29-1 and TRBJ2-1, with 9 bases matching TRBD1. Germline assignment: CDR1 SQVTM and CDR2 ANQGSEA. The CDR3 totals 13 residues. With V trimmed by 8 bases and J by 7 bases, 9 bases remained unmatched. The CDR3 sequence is CSFGQGWMNEQFF. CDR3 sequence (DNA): TGCAGCTTCGGACAGGGGTGGATGAATGAGCAGTTCTTC.